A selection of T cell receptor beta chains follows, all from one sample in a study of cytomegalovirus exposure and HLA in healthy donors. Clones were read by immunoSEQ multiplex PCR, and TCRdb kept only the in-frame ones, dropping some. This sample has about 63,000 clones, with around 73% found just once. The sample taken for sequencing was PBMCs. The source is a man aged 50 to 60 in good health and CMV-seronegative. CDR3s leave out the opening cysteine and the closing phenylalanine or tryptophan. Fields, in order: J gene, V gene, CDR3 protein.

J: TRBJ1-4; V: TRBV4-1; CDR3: ASSQVEGAGNEKLF
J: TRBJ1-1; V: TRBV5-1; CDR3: ASSLDPGRTEAF
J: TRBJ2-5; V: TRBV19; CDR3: ASSPFYRGQYQETQY
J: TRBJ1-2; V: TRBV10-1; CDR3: ASSERRTGEGYT
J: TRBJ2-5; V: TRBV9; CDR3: ATQGGLAGGQETQY
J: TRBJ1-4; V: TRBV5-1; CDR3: ASSLALTGGIEKLF
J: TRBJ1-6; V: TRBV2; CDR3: ASSGDSNSPLH
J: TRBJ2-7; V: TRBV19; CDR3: ASSMSRDNYEQY
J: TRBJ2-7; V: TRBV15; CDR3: ATSMVQGVYEQY
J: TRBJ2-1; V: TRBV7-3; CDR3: ASSSGLAGVDEQF
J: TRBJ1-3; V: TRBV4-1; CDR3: ASSQDSGSGNTIY
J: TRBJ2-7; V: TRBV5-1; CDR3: ASSQGTSRSEQY
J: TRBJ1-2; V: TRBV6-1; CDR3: ASSEGTGKRLRYGYT
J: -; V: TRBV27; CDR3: ASSFLQGGRYEQY
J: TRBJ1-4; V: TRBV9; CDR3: ASSGPRETNEKLF
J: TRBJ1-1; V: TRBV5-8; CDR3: ASSSLRGWTEAF
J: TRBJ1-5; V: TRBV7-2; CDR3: ASSLAGGTNQPQH
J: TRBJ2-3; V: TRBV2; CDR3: ASSDGTGGTDTQY
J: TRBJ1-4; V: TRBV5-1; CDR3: ASSLRQNNEKLF
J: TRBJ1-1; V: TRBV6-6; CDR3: ASRMEGTEAF
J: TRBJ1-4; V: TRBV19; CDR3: ASRPTGTSNEKLF
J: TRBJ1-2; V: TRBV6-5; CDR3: ASSLDRSSYGYT
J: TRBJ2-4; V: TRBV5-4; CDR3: ASSLEPKNIQY
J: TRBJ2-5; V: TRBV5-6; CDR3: ASSLVVAGGLQETQY
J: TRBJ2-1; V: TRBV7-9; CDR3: ASSILGGGVAEQF
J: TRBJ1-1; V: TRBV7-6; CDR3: ASSHQGSTEAF
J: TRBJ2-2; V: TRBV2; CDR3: ASKILAGGHTGELF
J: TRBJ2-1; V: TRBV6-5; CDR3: ASSYSVLSSYNEQF
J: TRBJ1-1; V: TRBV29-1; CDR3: SVVKSGQGHMNTEAF
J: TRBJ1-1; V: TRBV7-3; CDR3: ASSPAGGLYTEAF
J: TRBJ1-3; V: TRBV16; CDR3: ASSQSWGLGNTIY
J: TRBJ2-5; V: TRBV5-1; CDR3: ASGLRDGGAETQY
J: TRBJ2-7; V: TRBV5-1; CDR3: ASSLVGTGVSEQY
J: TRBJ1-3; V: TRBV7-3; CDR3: ASSPGGGNTIY
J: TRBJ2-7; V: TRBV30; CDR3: ASTGASPYEQY
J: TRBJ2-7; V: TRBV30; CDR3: AWGTAYEQY
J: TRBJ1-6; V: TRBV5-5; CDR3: ASTPDRGNPSYNSPLH
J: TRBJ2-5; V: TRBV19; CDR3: ASSIGAQGQETQY
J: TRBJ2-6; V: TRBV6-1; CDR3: ASSEAGQGVGGANVLT
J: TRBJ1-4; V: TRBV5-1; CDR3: ASRDTGGTGEKLF
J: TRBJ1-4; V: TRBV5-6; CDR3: ASSLAGQGNEKLF
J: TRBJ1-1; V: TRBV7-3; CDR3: ASSADPGGAAEAF
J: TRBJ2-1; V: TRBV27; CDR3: APGPEQF
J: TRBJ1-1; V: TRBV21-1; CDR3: ASSKATGGAADTEAF
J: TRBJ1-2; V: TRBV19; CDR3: ASTPGGASINYGYT
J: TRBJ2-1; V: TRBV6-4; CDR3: ASSTGDTYNEQF
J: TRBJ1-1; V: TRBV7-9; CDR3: ASSPRDRSIEAF